These 15 T cell receptor beta chains originate from one sample sequenced in a study of PD-L1 blockade in urothelial cancer. The assay was immunoSEQ multiplex PCR, and TCRdb's table has in-frame clones only and misses some. The sample lists some 51,000 clones, approximately 83% occurring once. Sequenced here: PBMCs, sampled around atezolizumab (anti-PD-L1) treatment. The receptors here all came from a man aged 55 to 70 with urothelial cancer.

The genes are TRBV27 and TRBJ2-4; the D gene is possibly TRBD2 (5 bases). The CDR3 runs 15 residues. Germline V gene lookup returns CDR1 MNHEY and CDR2 SMNVEV (reference sequence). Trimming pared 7 bases from V and 1 base from J, leaving 14 bases between. The CDR3: CASKQLDLAKNIQYF. The CDR3 bases are TGTGCCAGCAAACAACTAGACCTGGCCAAAAACATTCAGTACTTC.

V is TRBV30 and J is TRBJ1-2, with D uncertain. The CDR3 extends over 12 amino acids. Germline CDR1 reads GTSNPN; CDR2 reads SVGIG (reference sequence). Between the trimmed V and J ends, which lost 0 bases and 7 bases, there was a span of 9 bases. Here the CDR3 DNA reads TGTGCCTGGAGTGTAAACCCGGGTGGCTACACCTTC. Its protein is CAWSVNPGGYTF.

The chain has TRBV2 and TRBJ2-1; D is possibly TRBD1 (6 bases). This CDR3 spans 17 amino acids. With 5 bases removed from V and 4 bases from J, the gap between germline ends came to 21 bases. Per germline, CDR1 SNHLY and CDR2 FYNNEI. In nucleotides, the CDR3 is TGTGCCAGCAGTAATACAGGGACGGGGCGGGTGTACAATGAGCAGTTCTTC. This sequence encodes CASSNTGTGRVYNEQFF.

The chain has TRBV19 and TRBJ1-4; D is possibly TRBD1 (6 bases). V shed 5 bases and J shed 6 bases, with 16 bases lying between them. CDR1 and CDR2 from the germline V gene are LNHDA and SQIVND (reference sequence). This CDR3 contains 15 residues. The CDR3 reads CASSPRFGGDEKLFF. The CDR3 DNA sequence: TGTGCCAGTAGTCCCCGTTTTGGGGGCGATGAAAAACTGTTTTTT.

This chain joins TRBV29-1 and TRBJ2-7, with 10 bases identical to TRBD1. CDR1 is SQVTM and CDR2 is ANQGSEA in the germline V gene. J was trimmed by 7 bases and V by 3 bases; bases with no gene match: 9. This CDR3 has 14 residues. CDR3 protein: CSVEGDRGSREQYF. The CDR3 DNA is TGCAGCGTTGAGGGGGACAGGGGCTCGCGAGAGCAGTACTTC.

A few counts support this clone. This chain connects TRBV7-9 to TRBJ1-6, with 7 bases that match TRBD1. J was trimmed by 10 bases and V by 5 bases; bases with no gene match: 8. There are 14 residues in the CDR3. The germline CDR1 and CDR2 sequences are SEHNR and FQNEAQ (reference sequence). CDR3 DNA sequence: TGTGCCAGCAGCACGGACAGGATCCGATCACCCCTCCACTTT. Protein product: CASSTDRIRSPLHF.

J is TRBJ2-7 and V is TRBV6-5, with TRBD1 identical over 9 bases. J gave up 1 base and V 6 bases, and 7 bases lay outside the gene matches. Germline V lookup: CDR1 MNHEY, CDR2 SVGAGI. This CDR3 contains 15 residues. This chain's CDR3 is CASSPRQGGSYEQYF. CDR3 nucleotides: TGTGCCAGCAGCCCCAGACAGGGGGGGTCCTACGAGCAGTACTTC.

This chain joins TRBV11-2 and TRBJ2-5, with D perhaps TRBD2 (5 bases). CDR3 length: 16 amino acids. V was shortened by 3 bases and J by 4 bases, with 18 bases between the two germline ends. Germline-derived CDR1 and CDR2 are SGHAT and FQNNGV. The CDR3 nucleotides are TGTGCCAGCAGCTTTAGCAGCGGTTGGTTAGGAGAGACCCAGTACTTC. The encoded protein is CASSFSSGWLGETQYF.

This rearrangement joins TRBV28 to TRBJ2-3; TRBD2 matches 9 bases. CDR3 length: 16 residues. With 4 bases clipped from V and 0 bases from J, the junction kept 5 bases outside the gene matches. CDR1 is MDHEN and CDR2 is SYDVKM in the germline V gene. The CDR3 loop is CASSSPGLASTDTQYF. DNA of the CDR3: TGTGCCAGCAGTTCACCGGGACTAGCTAGCACAGATACGCAGTATTTT.

The chain links TRBV9 to TRBJ2-7; tentative D call: TRBD2 (6 bases). The CDR3 loop spans 16 amino acids. Germline assignment: CDR1 SGDLS and CDR2 YYNGEE. Between the trimmed V and J ends, which lost 0 bases and 5 bases, there was a span of 18 bases. The CDR3 DNA sequence: TGTGCCAGCAGCGTAGATATCGGGAGTAGAGGTCACGAGCAGTACTTC. It specifies CASSVDIGSRGHEQYF.

This chain joins TRBV7-2 and TRBJ2-7; 14 bases are shared with TRBD2. The germline CDR1 and CDR2 sequences are SGHTA and FQGNSA. CDR3 length equals 16 residues. V shed 7 bases, J shed 4 bases, and the junction held 9 bases outside the gene matches. The CDR3 region has the DNA TGTGCCAGCATCGATGGGACTAGCGGGAGTGGTTACGAGCAGTACTTC. The encoded protein is CASIDGTSGSGYEQYF. The variable domain in full, completed from reference TRBV7-2 and TRBJ2-7, reads GAGVSQSPSNKVTEKGKDVELRCDPISGHTALYWYRQSLGQGLEFLIYFQGNSAPDKSGLPSDRFSAERTGGSVSTLTIQRTQQEDSAVYLCASIDGTSGSGYEQYFGPGTRLTVT.

The J gene is TRBJ1-2, the V gene TRBV27; 8 bases map to TRBD1. CDR1 is MNHEY and CDR2 is SMNVEV in the germline V gene (reference sequence). This CDR3 has 13 amino acids. V dropped 6 bases and J dropped 8; count of bases not matched to a gene: 8. CDR3 amino acids: CASRDREVGGYTF. CDR3 in DNA: TGTGCCAGCAGGGACAGGGAAGTCGGAGGCTACACCTTC.

This clone was found a few times. The chain employs TRBV29-1 and TRBJ1-2; maybe TRBD1 (5 bases). The CDR3 consists of 15 residues. From germline, CDR1 is SQVTM and CDR2 ANQGSEA. The CDR3 bases are TGCAGTGCGGGGGGTTTAGGGCCCTCTAACTATGGCTACACCTTC. It codes for CSAGGLGPSNYGYTF.

J is TRBJ1-2 and V is TRBV18; D remains unclear. Germline-derived CDR1 and CDR2 are KGHSH and LQKENI. Trimming shortened V by 2 bases and J by 6 bases, and 13 bases separated the two germline ends. The CDR3 runs to 14 residues. CDR3 sequence: CASSPAGSSNGYTF. In nucleotides, the CDR3 is TGTGCCAGCTCACCAGCCGGGAGCAGCAATGGCTACACCTTC.

The chain uses TRBV19 and TRBJ1-5, with a possible D match to TRBD1 (5 bases). V was shortened by 4 bases and J by 4 bases, with 11 bases between the two germline ends. In germline, CDR1 is LNHDA, CDR2 SQIVND (reference sequence). This CDR3 comprises 14 residues. The CDR3 reads CASSTRQTNQPQHF. CDR3 DNA: TGTGCCAGTAGTACTAGACAGACAAATCAGCCCCAGCATTTT. The variable domain in full, completed from reference TRBV19 and TRBJ1-5, reads DGGITQSPKYLFRKEGQNVTLSCEQNLNHDAMYWYRQDPGQGLRLIYYSQIVNDFQKGDIAEGYSVSREKKESFPLTVTSAQKNPTAFYLCASSTRQTNQPQHFGDGTRLSIL.